This T cell receptor beta chain is from a study of monozygotic twins with inflammatory bowel disease. Donors each contributed one blood sample measuring about 2.4 ml. Without any T cell sorting, total RNA was isolated from whole blood. From 3,500 to 4,500 ng of total RNA, each TCR library was prepared. Researchers used template switching to add UMIs featuring a 6-nucleotide sample barcode. With the 5' RACE reads reprocessed, TCRdb shows one record per CDR3 protein and no DNA. The repertoire table contains just over 300,000 distinct CDR3 sequences. Germline CDR1 reads MNHNS; CDR2 reads SASEGT. The CDR3 loop spans 15 amino acids.

The receptor was isolated from a human donor with ulcerative colitis or Crohn's disease, or a healthy co-twin of an affected twin (not recorded which). The source material was blood. V usage is TRBV6-1 and J usage is TRBJ2-5; TCRdb's D call of TRBD1 is untestable without DNA. The CDR3 sequence: CASSRAAALQETQYF.